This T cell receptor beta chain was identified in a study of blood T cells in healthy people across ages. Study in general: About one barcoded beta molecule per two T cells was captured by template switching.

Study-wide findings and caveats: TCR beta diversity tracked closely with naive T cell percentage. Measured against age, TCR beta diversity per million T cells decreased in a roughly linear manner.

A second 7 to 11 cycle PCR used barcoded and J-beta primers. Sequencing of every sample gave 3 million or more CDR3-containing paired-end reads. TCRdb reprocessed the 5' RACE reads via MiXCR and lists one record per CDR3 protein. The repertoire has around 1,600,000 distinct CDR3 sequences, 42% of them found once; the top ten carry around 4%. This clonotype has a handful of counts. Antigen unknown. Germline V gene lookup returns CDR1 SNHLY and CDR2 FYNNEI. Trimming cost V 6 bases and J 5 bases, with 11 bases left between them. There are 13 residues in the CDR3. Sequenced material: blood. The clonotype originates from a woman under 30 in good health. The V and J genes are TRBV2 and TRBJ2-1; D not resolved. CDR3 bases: TGTGCCAGCAGCCTACAGCCAAACAATGAGCAGTTCTTC. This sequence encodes CASSLQPNNEQFF.